These T cell receptor beta chains were read from a single sample in a study of identical twins. MiXCR, applied by TCRdb to the 5' RACE reads, yields one record per CDR3 protein. The table has around 370,000 distinct CDR3 sequences, approximately 10% seen once. Sequencing was done on a sample of naive T cells sorted from blood. These TCRs come from a woman aged 45 to 65 in good health. The CDR3 runs from the conserved cysteine through the conserved F or W. The order of the fields is clone size, D gene, J gene, V gene, CDR3 length, CDR3 DNA, CDR3 protein. The D gene is left open where the match is weak. Where a row states a size, it is once, few, many or the class of an expanded clone; other rows omit it.

abundance: -
d_gene: TRBD2
j_gene: TRBJ2-1
v_gene: TRBV6-5
len: 16
CDR3nt: TGTGCCAGCAGTTCCTTAGCGGGAGTCACCTACAATGAGCAGTTCTTC
CDR3aa: CASSSLAGVTYNEQFF

abundance: many
d_gene: -
j_gene: TRBJ1-1
v_gene: TRBV29-1
len: 11
CDR3nt: TGCAGCGTTTTAGAGTTTTCGGAAGCTTTCTTT
CDR3aa: CSVLEFSEAFF

abundance: few
d_gene: -
j_gene: TRBJ2-2
v_gene: TRBV18
len: 15
CDR3nt: TGTGCCAGCTCACCACCGGAGGGGAACACCGGGGAGCTGTTTTTT
CDR3aa: CASSPPEGNTGELFF

abundance: once
d_gene: -
j_gene: TRBJ2-3
v_gene: TRBV9
len: 14
CDR3nt: TGTGCCAGCAGCGCCGAACCAAACGAATACACGCAGTATTTT
CDR3aa: CASSAEPNEYTQYF

abundance: many
d_gene: -
j_gene: TRBJ1-3
v_gene: TRBV12-3/TRBV12-4
len: 17
CDR3nt: TGTGCCAGCAGCGAGACACGGGTTTCTCGCTCTGGAAACACCATATATTTT
CDR3aa: CASSETRVSRSGNTIYF

abundance: -
d_gene: -
j_gene: TRBJ2-1
v_gene: TRBV9
len: 14
CDR3nt: TGTGCCAGCAGCGTAGTTGGGGGCGAATATGAGCAGTTCTTC
CDR3aa: CASSVVGGEYEQFF

abundance: few
d_gene: TRBD1
j_gene: TRBJ2-1
v_gene: TRBV5-1
len: 15
CDR3nt: TGCGCCAGCAGCCGAAACAGGGGACCCTACAATGAGCAGTTCTTC
CDR3aa: CASSRNRGPYNEQFF

abundance: -
d_gene: -
j_gene: TRBJ2-7
v_gene: TRBV5-5
len: 19
CDR3nt: TGTGCCAGCAGCTTTAGGCTAGCAGCAAGCTCCTGGGGCTCCTACGAGCAGTACTTC
CDR3aa: CASSFRLAASSWGSYEQYF

abundance: -
d_gene: -
j_gene: TRBJ1-4
v_gene: TRBV20-1
len: 14
CDR3nt: TGCAGTGCCCCAGACAGTAGTACCTATGAAAAACTGTTTTTT
CDR3aa: CSAPDSSTYEKLFF

abundance: few
d_gene: -
j_gene: TRBJ2-5
v_gene: TRBV29-1
len: 12
CDR3nt: TGCAGCGTTGATGCGGGCGGGGAGACCCAGTACTTC
CDR3aa: CSVDAGGETQYF

abundance: many
d_gene: -
j_gene: TRBJ2-1
v_gene: TRBV7-9
len: 19
CDR3nt: TGTGCCAGCAGCTTAAGAGATTTCAGGAAGGACAGCACCTACAATGAGCAGTTCTTC
CDR3aa: CASSLRDFRKDSTYNEQFF

abundance: many
d_gene: TRBD2
j_gene: TRBJ2-3
v_gene: TRBV24-1
len: 13
CDR3nt: TGTGCCACCAGTCTTCTAGCGGGAGATACGCAGTATTTT
CDR3aa: CATSLLAGDTQYF

abundance: -
d_gene: TRBD1
j_gene: TRBJ2-1
v_gene: TRBV6-5
len: 15
CDR3nt: TGTGCCAGCAGTCCACAGGGGAGCTCCTACAATGAGCAGTTCTTC
CDR3aa: CASSPQGSSYNEQFF

abundance: -
d_gene: -
j_gene: TRBJ1-4
v_gene: TRBV14
len: 15
CDR3nt: TGTGCCAGCAGCCAAGAGAGGGGTACTGATGAAAAACTGTTTTTT
CDR3aa: CASSQERGTDEKLFF

abundance: many
d_gene: TRBD1
j_gene: TRBJ1-1
v_gene: TRBV12-3/TRBV12-4
len: 14
CDR3nt: TGTGCCAGCAGTCCAGGACAGGGGGGCACTGAAGCTTTCTTT
CDR3aa: CASSPGQGGTEAFF

abundance: few
d_gene: TRBD2
j_gene: TRBJ2-1
v_gene: TRBV19
len: 14
CDR3nt: TGTGCCAGTAGGGGACTAGCGGGAGACAATGAGCAGTTCTTC
CDR3aa: CASRGLAGDNEQFF

abundance: few
d_gene: TRBD1
j_gene: TRBJ2-7
v_gene: TRBV7-9
len: 13
CDR3nt: TGTGCCAGCAGTTTACAGGGGAGTACGGAGCAGTACTTC
CDR3aa: CASSLQGSTEQYF

abundance: many
d_gene: -
j_gene: TRBJ2-7
v_gene: TRBV29-1
len: 13
CDR3nt: TGCAGCTTTTCTCGGGACTCGACCTACGAGCAGTACTTC
CDR3aa: CSFSRDSTYEQYF

abundance: many
d_gene: -
j_gene: TRBJ1-2
v_gene: TRBV24-1
len: 13
CDR3nt: TGTGCCACCCGCGGGGTAGGGGGCTATGGCTACACCTTC
CDR3aa: CATRGVGGYGYTF

abundance: -
d_gene: TRBD2
j_gene: TRBJ2-2
v_gene: TRBV29-1
len: 15
CDR3nt: TGCAGCGTTTGGGGACTAGCGGAGAACACCGGGGAGCTGTTTTTT
CDR3aa: CSVWGLAENTGELFF

abundance: many
d_gene: -
j_gene: TRBJ1-1
v_gene: TRBV5-1
len: 12
CDR3nt: TGCGCCAGCAGCGAGGACAAACCTGAAGCTTTCTTT
CDR3aa: CASSEDKPEAFF

abundance: few
d_gene: -
j_gene: TRBJ2-3
v_gene: TRBV29-1
len: 12
CDR3nt: TGCAGCGCAAAGGCCTCTACGGGGCGGGAGTATTTT
CDR3aa: CSAKASTGREYF

abundance: many
d_gene: TRBD2
j_gene: TRBJ2-3
v_gene: TRBV9
len: 16
CDR3nt: TGTGCCAGCAGTCACGGGACTAGCGAACTCACAGATACGCAGTATTTT
CDR3aa: CASSHGTSELTDTQYF

abundance: -
d_gene: TRBD2
j_gene: TRBJ2-1
v_gene: TRBV12-3/TRBV12-4
len: 14
CDR3nt: TGTGCCAGCAGGGTGACTAGCGGACACAATGAGCAGTTCTTC
CDR3aa: CASRVTSGHNEQFF

abundance: few
d_gene: -
j_gene: TRBJ2-1
v_gene: TRBV6-1
len: 13
CDR3nt: TGTGCCAGCAGTGAAAGCTCCTACAATGAGCAGTTCTTC
CDR3aa: CASSESSYNEQFF

abundance: -
d_gene: -
j_gene: TRBJ1-1
v_gene: TRBV12-3/TRBV12-4
len: 14
CDR3nt: TGTGCCAGCGAGGAAGGGGTCCCCAACACTGAAGCTTTCTTT
CDR3aa: CASEEGVPNTEAFF

abundance: -
d_gene: TRBD1
j_gene: TRBJ1-2
v_gene: TRBV7-3
len: 17
CDR3nt: TGTGCCAGCAGCTTAGGCCCGCGCGGGACAGGGGGGGCTGGCTACACCTTC
CDR3aa: CASSLGPRGTGGAGYTF

abundance: -
d_gene: TRBD2
j_gene: TRBJ2-1
v_gene: TRBV5-1
len: 18
CDR3nt: TGCGCCAGCAGCTTGGCCCGAGCGGGAGGGTCCTCCTACAATGAGCAGTTCTTC
CDR3aa: CASSLARAGGSSYNEQFF

abundance: -
d_gene: TRBD2
j_gene: TRBJ2-3
v_gene: TRBV6-1
len: 16
CDR3nt: TGTGCCAGCAGAAAACTAGCGGGAGGGCCAGGAGATACGCAGTATTTT
CDR3aa: CASRKLAGGPGDTQYF

abundance: -
d_gene: -
j_gene: TRBJ1-3
v_gene: TRBV11-2
len: 14
CDR3nt: TGTGCCAGCACCCTGGACACGGTCGGAAACACCATATATTTT
CDR3aa: CASTLDTVGNTIYF

abundance: -
d_gene: -
j_gene: TRBJ2-2
v_gene: TRBV5-5
len: 15
CDR3nt: TGTGCCAGCAGCTTGGCAGTAGCGAACACCGGGGAGCTGTTTTTT
CDR3aa: CASSLAVANTGELFF

abundance: -
d_gene: -
j_gene: TRBJ2-1
v_gene: TRBV5-1
len: 13
CDR3nt: TGCGCCAGCAGCATACAGGTACTGAATGAGCAGTTCTTC
CDR3aa: CASSIQVLNEQFF

abundance: few
d_gene: -
j_gene: TRBJ2-3
v_gene: TRBV3-1
len: 14
CDR3nt: TGTGCCAGCAGCCAGATCAGAGGGGTAGCGGTGCAGTATTTT
CDR3aa: CASSQIRGVAVQYF

abundance: -
d_gene: -
j_gene: TRBJ2-7
v_gene: TRBV6-5
len: 11
CDR3nt: TGTGCCAGCAGGAGTACCTACGAGCAGTACTTC
CDR3aa: CASRSTYEQYF

abundance: many
d_gene: -
j_gene: TRBJ2-3
v_gene: TRBV12-3/TRBV12-4
len: 13
CDR3nt: TGTGCCAGCAGCCCAGTAAACCTTAATACGCAGTATTTT
CDR3aa: CASSPVNLNTQYF

abundance: few
d_gene: -
j_gene: TRBJ2-1
v_gene: TRBV5-1
len: 12
CDR3nt: TGCGCCAGCAGCGTAGACCAGGGTAATCAGTTCTTC
CDR3aa: CASSVDQGNQFF